This T cell receptor beta chain stems from a study of response to subunit inactivated influenza vaccine. Study-level points and caveats: After each seasonal influenza vaccination, few new T cells are recruited, the authors suggested.

In its sample, this clonotype was seen a few times. Its antigen is undetermined. V lost 6 bases, J lost 8 bases, and 24 bases lay in between. Germline CDR1 reads MNHEY; CDR2 reads SVGAGI. The CDR3 sequence is 16 residues long. Using its own MiXCR run on the RT-PCR reads, TCRdb lists one record per CDR3 protein. The sample holds more than 400,000 distinct CDR3 sequences, around 7.7% seen once. This chain uses TRBV6-5 with TRBJ2-3; a weak D match, TRBD1 (6 bases). This TCR derives from a man between 45 and 75 years old who received an inactivated influenza vaccine. Sequencing was performed on PBMCs from blood, taken roughly 24 months after vaccination. The CDR3 region has the DNA TGTGCCAGCAGATCTCGCAGGGTTCTCCAGGACAGTACGCAGTATTTT. It specifies CASRSRRVLQDSTQYF.